A single sample is the source of the 4 T cell receptor beta chains below, sequenced in a study of blood T cell repertoires in COVID-19. Some clones are missing from TCRdb's copy, which holds only in-frame ones; the method was immunoSEQ multiplex PCR. This repertoire shows under 250,000 clones, about 83% found once; its top ten account for more than 1.5%. The material sequenced was peripheral blood. These receptor sequences come from a woman aged 40-49 years who had recovered from COVID-19.

This clone appeared once. V usage is TRBV6-2 or TRBV6-3 and J usage is TRBJ2-2, with 8 nucleotides matching TRBD1. This CDR3 has 17 amino acids. The J segment lost 4 bases and the V segment lost 2 bases, leaving 9 bases of the junction unmatched. CDR1 and CDR2 from the germline V gene are MNHEY and SVGEGT. CDR3 amino acids: CASSYGGQGFGTGELFF. The CDR3 DNA sequence: TGTGCCAGCAGTTACGGCGGACAGGGTTTCGGCACCGGGGAGCTGTTTTTT.

The V gene is TRBV2, the J gene TRBJ1-5, with D unclear. CDR3 size: 14 residues. The germline V gene encodes CDR1 SNHLY and CDR2 FYNNEI. Trimming removed 4 bases from V and 7 bases from J, with 14 bases in between. DNA for the CDR3: TGTGCCAGCAGTGTTGGTCGGGGAAACCAGCCCCAGCATTTT. It yields the protein CASSVGRGNQPQHF.

The rearrangement links TRBV9 to TRBJ1-3, with D uncertain. The V gene's germline CDR1 is SGDLS and CDR2 YYNGEE. V lost 6 bases and J lost 3, with 4 bases in between. This CDR3 has 11 residues. CDR3 DNA sequence: TGTGCCAGCACGGGTGGAAACACCATATATTTT. It yields the protein CASTGGNTIYF.

The rearrangement uses TRBV30 and TRBJ2-3; 15 nucleotides line up with TRBD2. The V gene's germline CDR1 is GTSNPN and CDR2 SVGIG (reference sequence). CDR3 size: 17 residues. Unmatched junction bases numbered 8, after V lost 2 bases and J lost 5 bases. The CDR3 is CAWSPGLAGGGVDTQYF. For the CDR3, the DNA is TGTGCCTGGAGTCCGGGACTAGCGGGGGGCGGGGTAGATACGCAGTATTTT.